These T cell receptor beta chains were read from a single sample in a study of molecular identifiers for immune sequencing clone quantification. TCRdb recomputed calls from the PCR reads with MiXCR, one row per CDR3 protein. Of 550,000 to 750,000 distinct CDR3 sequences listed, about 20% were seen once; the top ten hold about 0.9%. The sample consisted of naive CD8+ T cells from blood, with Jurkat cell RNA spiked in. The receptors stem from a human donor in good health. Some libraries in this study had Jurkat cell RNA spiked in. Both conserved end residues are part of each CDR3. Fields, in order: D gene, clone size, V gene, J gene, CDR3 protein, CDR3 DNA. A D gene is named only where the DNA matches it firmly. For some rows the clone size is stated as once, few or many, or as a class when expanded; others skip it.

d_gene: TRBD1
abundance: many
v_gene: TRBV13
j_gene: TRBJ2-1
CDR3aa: CASSSTRGDRGNF
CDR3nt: TGTGCCAGCAGCTCGACAAGGGGGGACAGGGGAAACTTC

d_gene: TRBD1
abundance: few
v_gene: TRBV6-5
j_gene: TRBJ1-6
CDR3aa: CASRETGVSPLHF
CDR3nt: TGTGCCAGCAGAGAAACAGGGGTTTCACCCCTCCACTTT

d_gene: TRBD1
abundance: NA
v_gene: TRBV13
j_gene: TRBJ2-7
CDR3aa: CASGIGQVVEQYF
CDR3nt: TGTGCCAGCGGCATTGGACAGGTGGTCGAGCAGTACTTC

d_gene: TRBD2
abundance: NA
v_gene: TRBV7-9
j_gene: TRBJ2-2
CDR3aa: CASSPRVAGGKNTGELFF
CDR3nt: TGTGCCAGCAGCCCCCGAGTAGCGGGAGGGAAAAACACCGGGGAGCTGTTTTTT

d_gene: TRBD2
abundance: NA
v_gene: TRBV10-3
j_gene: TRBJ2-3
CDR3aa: CAISESSSGSTDTQYF
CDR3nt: TGTGCCATCAGTGAGTCCTCTAGCGGATCCACAGATACGCAGTATTTT

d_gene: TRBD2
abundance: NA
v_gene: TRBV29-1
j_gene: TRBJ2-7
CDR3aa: CSARLAGGPRSSYEQYF
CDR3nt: TGCAGCGCCAGACTAGCGGGAGGGCCTAGGAGCTCCTACGAGCAGTACTTC

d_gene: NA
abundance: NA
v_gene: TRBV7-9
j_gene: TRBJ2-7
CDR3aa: CASSDGVSDEQYF
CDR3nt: TGTGCCAGCAGCGACGGGGTTTCCGACGAGCAGTACTTC

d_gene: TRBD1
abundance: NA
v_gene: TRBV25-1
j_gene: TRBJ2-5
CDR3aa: CASSEFGRGQTNSPQETQYF
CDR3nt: TGTGCCAGCAGTGAGTTTGGCAGGGGGCAAACCAATTCGCCCCAAGAGACCCAGTACTTC

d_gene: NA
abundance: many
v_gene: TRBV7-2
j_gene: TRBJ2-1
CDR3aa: CASSLALGSYNEQFF
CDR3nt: TGTGCCAGCAGCTTAGCCTTGGGCTCCTACAATGAGCAGTTCTTC

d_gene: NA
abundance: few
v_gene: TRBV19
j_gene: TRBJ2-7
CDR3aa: CASSSGRYEQYF
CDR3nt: TGTGCCAGTAGTTCCGGACGATACGAGCAGTACTTC

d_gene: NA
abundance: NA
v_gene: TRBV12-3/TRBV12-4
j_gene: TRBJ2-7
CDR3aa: CASSLEGYERYF
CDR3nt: TGTGCCAGCAGTTTAGAGGGCTACGAGCGGTACTTC

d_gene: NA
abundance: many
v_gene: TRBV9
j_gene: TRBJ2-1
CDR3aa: CASSPTLASAYNEQFF
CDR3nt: TGTGCCAGCAGCCCAACCTTGGCTAGCGCCTACAATGAGCAGTTCTTC

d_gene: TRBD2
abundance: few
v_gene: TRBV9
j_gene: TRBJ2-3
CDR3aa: CASSGNTGGSSASTDTQYF
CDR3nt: TGTGCCAGCAGTGGTAATACGGGAGGATCATCAGCTAGCACAGATACGCAGTATTTT